One sample yielded the 5 T cell receptor beta chains listed below, sequenced in a study of shared clonotypes between healthy human individuals (TCRdb year 2020). Receptor amplification or capture employed the immunoSEQ multiplex PCR assay. TCRdb took this table from immuneACCESS and kept in-frame rearrangements with V and J called. Such tables lack part of the clones; where checked against another copy, unresolved V genes explain under half of the gap, and the rest is unexplained. The table for this sample lists roughly 650,000 clones; around 96% of them were counted only once. Together, the top ten hold roughly 0.1% of the sample. CD8 naive samples were obtained by positive selection for CCR7 among CD45RO-negative cells, yielding a CD45RA+CCR7+ population from which TemRA cells were excluded. Sequenced: naive CD8+ T cells sorted from blood. The cell subset or site label of this sample denotes: CD45RA+CCR7+. These receptors came from a woman aged 30 to 39 in good health.

J is TRBJ2-1 and V is TRBV11-2; TRBD2 is a possible D gene (6 bases). This CDR3 comprises 15 residues. Trimming removed 1 base at V and 5 bases at J, with 12 bases between. Germline CDR1 is SGHAT and CDR2 is FQNNGV. The CDR3 is CASSLAGVAHNEQFF. The CDR3 DNA reads as TGTGCCAGCAGCTTAGCGGGGGTGGCCCACAATGAGCAGTTCTTC. The variable domain in full, with the rest retrieved from reference TRBV11-2 and TRBJ2-1, is EAGVAQSPRYKIIEKRQSVAFWCNPISGHATLYWYQQILGQGPKLLIQFQNNGVVDDSQLPKDRFSAERLKGVDSTLKIQPAKLEDSAVYLCASSLAGVAHNEQFFGPGTRLTVL.

The rearrangement links TRBV2 to TRBJ2-2; TRBD1 might be the D (5 bases). The CDR3 spans 14 residues. The germline V and J ends were trimmed by 5 bases and 1 base, with 8 bases remaining between them. The germline gives CDR1 SNHLY, CDR2 FYNNEI. CDR3 residues: CASSPTENTGELFF. CDR3 DNA sequence: TGTGCCAGCAGTCCGACAGAGAACACCGGGGAGCTGTTTTTT. The full variable domain, rest sourced from reference TRBV2 and TRBJ2-2, is EPEVTQTPSHQVTQMGQEVILRCVPISNHLYFYWYRQILGQKVEFLVSFYNNEISEKSEIFDDQFSVERPDGSNFTLKIRSTKLEDSAMYFCASSPTENTGELFFGEGSRLTVL.

CDR3 in DNA: TGCGCCAGCAGCCTAATTCTGGCGGTCGACAATGAGCAGTTCTTC. This codes for CASSLILAVDNEQFF. The chain combines TRBV4-1 with TRBJ2-1; D uncertain. The CDR3 loop spans 15 amino acids. The V end lost 4 bases, the J end lost 5 bases, and 15 bases lay between the germline ends. Germline CDR1 MGHRA, CDR2 YSYEKL.

The CDR3 DNA sequence: TGTGCCAGCAGCCTGGGGGGGCACTATACGCAGTATTTT. It specifies CASSLGGHYTQYF. The chain uses TRBV27 and TRBJ2-3; tentatively, D is TRBD2 (7 bases). The CDR3 length is 13 residues. Germline CDR1 is MNHEY and CDR2 is SMNVEV (reference sequence). V lost 6 bases, J lost 7 bases, and 14 bases lay in between.

The chain combines TRBV25-1 with TRBJ1-1; D unclear. Per the germline V gene, CDR1 is MGHDK and CDR2 is SYGVNS. Trimming left V 8 bases short and J 0 bases short, with 10 bases between. The CDR3 runs to 13 residues. The chain's CDR3 is CASSIGLNTEAFF. In DNA, the CDR3 is TGTGCCAGCTCGATAGGATTGAACACTGAAGCTTTCTTT.